This paragraph covers one T cell receptor (beta chain) sequence. This sample is drawn from a study of blood T cell repertoires in COVID-19. Sequencing used immunoSEQ multiplex PCR; TCRdb keeps in-frame clones, though not all of them. The data contain about 320,000 clones, 75% to 90% of them singletons. Trimming removed 5 bases from V and 0 bases from J, with 22 bases in between. This CDR3 comprises 18 residues. Germline V lookup: CDR1 SEHNR, CDR2 FQNEAQ (reference sequence). The sequencing sample was made of PBMCs or T cells enriched from blood (not recorded which). The gene calls are TRBV7-9 and TRBJ1-1, with a weak D call TRBD1 (6 bases). The origin of this receptor is a man younger than 45 who had recovered from COVID-19. The CDR3, as DNA: TGTGCCAGCAGCCCAAGAGCCCAGGGGCATCCTATGAACACTGAAGCTTTCTTT. Translation: CASSPRAQGHPMNTEAFF.